The 14 T cell receptor beta chains below all came from one sample that was sequenced in a study of cytomegalovirus exposure and HLA in healthy donors. Primers for the PCR totalled 60 Vbeta and 13 Jbeta. Libraries were prepared by immunoSEQ multiplex PCR; TCRdb keeps only in-frame clonotypes and omits some of them. The sample contains 160,000 or so clones, roughly 80% of which appear only once. The sequencing input was PBMCs. All receptors derive from a female donor in good health and CMV-seronegative.

J is TRBJ2-2 and V is TRBV27, with 9 positions matching TRBD2. This CDR3 contains 16 residues. From germline, CDR1 is MNHEY and CDR2 SMNVEV (reference sequence). The J segment lost 1 base and the V segment lost 0 bases, leaving 0 bases of the junction unmatched. The CDR3 is CASSLSTSGNTGELFF. The CDR3 DNA reads as TGTGCCAGCAGTTTATCGACTAGCGGGAACACCGGGGAGCTGTTTTTT.

The chain employs TRBV29-1 and TRBJ1-2; no firm D call. Germline V lookup: CDR1 SQVTM, CDR2 ANQGSEA. The V end lost 6 bases, the J end lost 4 bases, and 12 bases lay between the germline ends. The CDR3 loop spans 12 amino acids. Here the CDR3 DNA reads TGCAGCGTCCCGGGAGGCAGCTATGGCTACACCTTC. It yields the protein CSVPGGSYGYTF.

This chain links TRBV6-1 with TRBJ2-1; 8 nucleotides align to TRBD2. The CDR3 extends over 15 amino acids. Germline assignment: CDR1 MNHNS and CDR2 SASEGT. V gave up 0 bases and J gave up 7 bases; unmatched junction bases: 5. Written as DNA, the CDR3 is TGTGCCAGCAGTGAAGCGACCAGCGGGAGTAATGAGCAGTTCTTC. It yields the protein CASSEATSGSNEQFF.

This clone has just a few counts. The chain couples TRBV11-2 to TRBJ2-5, with D hard to call. CDR1 and CDR2 from the germline V gene are SGHAT and FQNNGV. The CDR3 totals 14 residues. V lost 2 bases and J lost 3, with 10 bases in between. The CDR3 loop is CASSLSGPKETQYF. As DNA, the CDR3 is TGTGCCAGCAGCTTATCTGGGCCTAAAGAGACCCAGTACTTC.

The genes are TRBV4-3 and TRBJ1-5; D is unclear. The CDR3 is made up of 16 amino acids. V was pared by 0 bases and J by 12 bases, with 21 bases between. Germline-derived CDR1 and CDR2 are LGHNA and YSLEER. CDR3 sequence reads: CASSQDEFGVRRVQHF. In nucleotides, the CDR3 is TGCGCCAGCAGCCAAGATGAATTCGGGGTAAGGAGGGTCCAGCATTTT.

This clone was seen only a few times. The DNA for the CDR3 is TGTGCCACCAGCAGGACAGGGCGGGCCGCCGGGGAGCTGTTTTTT. Amino acid sequence: CATSRTGRAAGELFF. The chain has TRBV15 and TRBJ2-2; 7 bases map to TRBD1. Unmatched junction bases numbered 7, after V lost 3 bases and J lost 6 bases. This CDR3 spans 15 amino acids. Germline values: CDR1 LNHNV, CDR2 YYDKDF (reference sequence).

The chain links TRBV11-2 to TRBJ2-2; TRBD2 is a possible D gene (6 bases). Germline V lookup: CDR1 SGHAT, CDR2 FQNNGV. There are 15 residues in the CDR3. V was shortened by 4 bases and J by 1 base, with 10 bases between the two germline ends. Here the CDR3 reads CASSSGLLNTGELFF. The CDR3 DNA reads TGTGCCAGCAGCTCGGGACTGCTGAACACCGGGGAGCTGTTTTTT.

This chain uses TRBV9 with TRBJ2-2, with 15 bases identical to TRBD2. CDR3 length: 19 amino acids. Looked up from germline, CDR1 is SGDLS and CDR2 is YYNGEE. V lost 4 bases, J lost 4 bases, and 11 bases stayed unmatched. CDR3 sequence (DNA): TGTGCCAGCAGCCTCCGGACTAGCGGGGGGGCATCTGGCACCGGGGAGCTGTTTTTT. Translated, it gives CASSLRTSGGASGTGELFF. Looking up the rest from reference TRBV9 and TRBJ2-2 gives the full variable domain: DSGVTQTPKHLITATGQRVTLRCSPRSGDLSVYWYQQSLDQGLQFLIQYYNGEERAKGNILERFSAQQFPDLHSELNLSSLELGDSALYFCASSLRTSGGASGTGELFFGEGSRLTVL.

This chain joins TRBV25-1 and TRBJ2-5; possibly TRBD1 for D (5 bases). The CDR3 has 16 residues. Trimming pared 6 bases from V and 1 base from J, leaving 18 bases between. Germline V CDR1 and CDR2: MGHDK, SYGVNS. As DNA, the CDR3 is TGTGCCAGCAGCCCTCTTCCCTCAGGGATCCAAGAGACCCAGTACTTC. Translation: CASSPLPSGIQETQYF.

The genes are TRBV30 and TRBJ1-1; tentatively, D is TRBD1 (6 bases). Trimming removed 7 bases from V and 3 bases from J, with 6 bases in between. The CDR3 is 10 residues long. Germline V gene sequence: CDR1 GTSNPN, CDR2 SVGIG (reference sequence). DNA of the CDR3: TGTGCCTCAGGGGACACTGAAGCTTTCTTT. The encoded protein is CASGDTEAFF.

The chain links TRBV15 to TRBJ2-2; D is uncertain. Per germline, CDR1 LNHNV and CDR2 YYDKDF (reference sequence). The CDR3 consists of 15 residues. Deletions cut 1 base from V and 5 bases from J, with 11 bases between. CDR3 nucleotide sequence: TGTGCCACCAGCAGAGGGGTTCAACAGACCGGGGAGCTGTTTTTT. Its protein is CATSRGVQQTGELFF.

The chain uses TRBV7-2 and TRBJ2-7, with 10 bases matching TRBD1. After removal of 5 bases from V and 4 bases from J, the junction contained 11 bases not matched to a gene. The CDR3 is 16 residues long. The germline gives CDR1 SGHTA, CDR2 FQGNSA. The CDR3 region has the DNA TGTGCCAGCAGCGCAGGGGCCGGGACAGGGGTGTACGAGCAGTACTTC. It yields the protein CASSAGAGTGVYEQYF.

V usage is TRBV23-1 and J usage is TRBJ1-4, with TRBD1 matching over 8 bases. TRBV23-1 is marked as an open reading frame, function uncertain. The V and J ends lost 5 bases and 5 bases, in that order; junction bases with no gene match: 7. The CDR3 length is 15 residues. The CDR3 loop reads CASSSDRGTNEKLFF. The CDR3 bases are TGCGCCAGCAGTTCAGACAGGGGAACGAATGAAAAACTGTTTTTT.

This chain uses TRBV19 with TRBJ1-4; D remains ambiguous. Between the trimmed V and J ends, which lost 2 bases and 0 bases, there was a span of 4 bases. Germline CDR1 is LNHDA and CDR2 is SQIVND (reference sequence). CDR3 length: 14 residues. CDR3 bases: TGTGCCAGTAGTATAACGGCAACTAATGAAAAACTGTTTTTT. Translating it yields CASSITATNEKLFF.